This TCR beta chain came from a study of blood T cells in healthy people across ages. In its sample, this clonotype was seen a few times. Donation came from healthy Caucasian individuals in Russia who were aged roughly 6 to 95. PCR was performed a second time for roughly 7 to 12 cycles using a sample-barcoded 5' primer and a J-beta primer mix. Samples each returned at least 2.5 million CDR3-containing paired-end reads. TCRdb re-derived calls from the 5' RACE reads in MiXCR, one entry per CDR3 protein. The data contain roughly 1.9 million distinct CDR3 sequences, roughly two fifths of them singletons. Germline V lookup: CDR1 MDHEN, CDR2 SYDVKM. Trimming took 5 bases from V and 3 from J, leaving 14 bases between them. The CDR3 consists of 15 residues.

The chain combines TRBV28 with TRBJ2-4; tentatively, D is TRBD2 (6 bases). The sequence derives from a human donor in good health. The sequenced material came from blood. As DNA, the CDR3 is TGTGCCAGCAGTACTACCGCGGAGGGCAAAAACATTCAGTACTTC. It yields the protein CASSTTAEGKNIQYF.